This T cell receptor (beta chain) appears in the sequencing data of a study of blood T cell repertoires in COVID-19. Individuals in the exposed group had encountered a COVID-19 case within 2 weeks preceding study entry. In the original processing: Nucleated cell number was recorded as an estimate derived from reference gene primer amplification. TCRdb keeps only in-frame clones here, not all; method: immunoSEQ multiplex PCR. The D gene and trimming were derived from the DNA, and the V and J assignments and clone size from that table. In the table there are 250,000 to 300,000 clones, approximately 82% of which are singletons. Germline V gene data show CDR1 as MNHEY and CDR2 as SVGAGI. V dropped 5 bases and J dropped 0; count of bases not matched to a gene: 3. The CDR3 covers 15 residues.

The chain carries TRBV6-5 and TRBJ2-1, with 8 bases identical to TRBD2. Sequencing input: PBMCs or T cells enriched from blood (not recorded which). This sequence was found in a man in his forties who had been exposed to COVID-19. CDR3 protein: CASSLSGSSYNEQFF. As DNA, the CDR3 is TGTGCCAGCAGTCTAAGCGGGAGCTCCTACAATGAGCAGTTCTTC.